Presented here are 18 T cell receptor beta chains from one specimen sequenced in a study of CD8+ T cells in alopecia areata. Treatment here: oral pan-JAK inhibitor, 5-10 mg twice daily. Sequencing relied on a cDNA template that was reverse transcribed from extracted RNA. The method was immunoSEQ multiplex PCR; TCRdb's version includes in-frame clones alone and lacks a portion of them. The sample shows hundreds of thousands of clones, 60% of them seen only once. The sequences come from CD4+ T cells sorted from blood, collected at approximately week 51, from a patient treated with tofacitinib. Source of these receptors: a human donor with alopecia areata.

V and J are TRBV9 and TRBJ2-1; 7 positions agree with TRBD2. The V gene end was trimmed by 4 bases and the J gene end by 9 bases; junction bases not matched to a gene: 10. Germline lookup yields CDR1 SGDLS and CDR2 YYNGEE. The CDR3 has 14 amino acids. CDR3 DNA sequence: TGTGCCAGCAGCCCCGGGACTACTCCAGGTGAGCAGTTCTTC. Translating gives CASSPGTTPGEQFF. The variable domain in full, completed from reference TRBV9 and TRBJ2-1, reads DSGVTQTPKHLITATGQRVTLRCSPRSGDLSVYWYQQSLDQGLQFLIQYYNGEERAKGNILERFSAQQFPDLHSELNLSSLELGDSALYFCASSPGTTPGEQFFGPGTRLTVL.

This chain connects TRBV30 to TRBJ2-3, with 11 positions matching TRBD2. The CDR3 is made up of 12 amino acids. Germline V CDR1 and CDR2: GTSNPN, SVGIG (reference sequence). Unmatched junction bases numbered 3, after V lost 4 bases and J lost 9 bases. Here the CDR3 reads CAWNSGGETQYF. DNA for the CDR3: TGTGCCTGGAATAGCGGGGGGGAAACGCAGTATTTT. The full variable domain, completed using reference TRBV30 and TRBJ2-3, is SQTIHQWPATLVQPVGSPLSLECTVEGTSNPNLYWYRQAAGRGLQLLFYSVGIGQISSEVPQNLSASRPQDRQFILSSKKLLLSDSGFYLCAWNSGGETQYFGPGTRLTVL.

This chain uses TRBV5-1 with TRBJ2-5; 12 bases are shared with TRBD2. There are 16 residues in the CDR3. The V gene end was trimmed by 4 bases and the J gene end by 4 bases; junction bases not matched to a gene: 8. Germline CDR1 and CDR2: SGHRS and YFSETQ. DNA for the CDR3: TGCGCCAGCAGCAATGCGACTAGCGGGGGCGGAGAGACCCAGTACTTC. Its translation: CASSNATSGGGETQYF.

J is TRBJ1-2 and V is TRBV29-1; D call uncertain. V was pared by 5 bases and J by 0 bases, with 10 bases between. Germline lookup yields CDR1 SQVTM and CDR2 ANQGSEA. CDR3 length equals 13 residues. CDR3 DNA sequence: TGCAGCGTTCCACGGGCATCTAACTATGGCTACACCTTC. Its protein is CSVPRASNYGYTF.

This clone was seen only a few times. The V call is TRBV7-9, the J call TRBJ2-1, with 11 positions matching TRBD2. Germline CDR1 and CDR2: SEHNR and FQNEAQ (reference sequence). This CDR3 has 15 residues. The V gene end was trimmed by 1 base and the J gene end by 6 bases; junction bases not matched to a gene: 2. CDR3 DNA: TGTGCCAGCAGCTTAGACGGACTAGCGGGCAATGAGCAGTTCTTC. Translated, it gives CASSLDGLAGNEQFF.

The gene calls are TRBV7-8 and TRBJ2-7; TRBD2 matches 12 bases. Germline V gene sequence: CDR1 SGHVS, CDR2 FQNEAQ. This CDR3 has 17 residues. Trimming cost V 5 bases and J 6 bases; bases outside gene matches: 14. The CDR3 sequence: CASSPRTSGEPPAEQYF. The CDR3 region has the DNA TGTGCCAGCAGCCCACGGACTAGCGGGGAACCTCCCGCCGAGCAGTACTTC.

This clone was seen once. This chain connects TRBV9 to TRBJ2-3; D tentatively reads TRBD1 or TRBD2 (7 bases each). Germline CDR1 is SGDLS and CDR2 is YYNGEE. V lost 4 bases to trimming and J lost 3 bases, with 15 bases between them. The CDR3 runs to 15 residues. The CDR3 reads CASSPRGGQTDTQYF. CDR3 sequence (DNA): TGTGCCAGCAGCCCGAGGGGGGGACAGACAGATACGCAGTATTTT.

The chain couples TRBV5-1 to TRBJ2-5, with 7 bases that match TRBD1. The J segment lost 1 base and the V segment lost 3 bases, leaving 12 bases of the junction unmatched. The CDR3 is 17 residues long. Germline loops: CDR1 SGHRS, CDR2 YFSETQ. Here the CDR3 reads CASSSGQVPPIQETQYF. CDR3 nucleotides: TGCGCCAGCAGCTCAGGACAGGTTCCGCCTATCCAAGAGACCCAGTACTTC.

This clone was seen a few times. The chain couples TRBV6-5 to TRBJ1-2; 10 nucleotides match TRBD1. The V gene end was trimmed by 8 bases and the J gene end by 4 bases; junction bases not matched to a gene: 10. The CDR3 is made up of 15 amino acids. Looked up from germline, CDR1 is MNHEY and CDR2 is SVGAGI. Here the CDR3 reads CASGTGAIRAYGYTF. The CDR3 DNA sequence: TGTGCCAGCGGGACAGGGGCAATTCGTGCCTATGGCTACACCTTC.

CDR3 residues: CASSFDIYNEQFF. CDR3 nucleotides: TGTGCCAGCAGCTTTGACATCTACAATGAGCAGTTCTTC. V gene TRBV5-6 combines with J gene TRBJ2-1; D ambiguous. The V gene lost 2 bases and the J gene lost 3 bases, with 6 bases spanning the gap. Per the germline V gene, CDR1 is SGHDT and CDR2 is YYEEEE. The CDR3 has 13 residues.

The V call is TRBV5-1, the J call TRBJ2-7, with D possibly matching TRBD1 (6 bases). Germline V gene sequence: CDR1 SGHRS, CDR2 YFSETQ. This CDR3 has 14 amino acids. V lost 0 bases, J lost 5 bases, and 12 bases lay in between. The CDR3 coding sequence is TGCGCCAGCAGCTTGGGCCAGGGGAAGAACGAGCAGTACTTC. This encodes CASSLGQGKNEQYF.

This chain links TRBV30 with TRBJ2-3; TRBD2 is a possible D gene (6 bases). V lost 5 bases, J lost 8 bases, and 17 bases lay in between. CDR3 length equals 13 residues. Per germline, CDR1 GTSNPN and CDR2 SVGIG (reference sequence). The CDR3 spells CAWLPSAAVTQYF. CDR3 sequence (DNA): TGTGCCTGGTTGCCTAGCGCCGCAGTTACGCAGTATTTT.

The chain links TRBV27 to TRBJ1-6; possibly TRBD1 for D (6 bases). The CDR3 consists of 16 residues. Germline CDR1 MNHEY, CDR2 SMNVEV (reference sequence). The V end was cut by 5 bases, the J end by 6 bases, with 17 bases between. CDR3 region: CASSTPAGASNSPLHF. The DNA for the CDR3 is TGTGCCAGCAGTACCCCTGCGGGGGCCAGTAATTCACCCCTCCACTTT.

This clone has a single count. The chain links TRBV30 to TRBJ2-2; no firm D call. Germline-derived CDR1 and CDR2 are GTSNPN and SVGIG (reference sequence). This CDR3 has 13 residues. V lost 1 base to trimming and J lost 4 bases, with 7 bases between them. In DNA, the CDR3 is TGTGCCTGGAGTGCGATGGGCACCGGGGAGCTGTTTTTT. This translates into CAWSAMGTGELFF. Full variable domain (outside the CDR3, taken from reference TRBV30 and TRBJ2-2): SQTIHQWPATLVQPVGSPLSLECTVEGTSNPNLYWYRQAAGRGLQLLFYSVGIGQISSEVPQNLSASRPQDRQFILSSKKLLLSDSGFYLCAWSAMGTGELFFGEGSRLTVL.

This clone has just a few counts. This rearrangement joins TRBV5-1 to TRBJ2-5; D is perhaps TRBD1 (6 bases). This CDR3 is 13 amino acids long. Between the trimmed V and J ends, which lost 0 bases and 3 bases, there was a span of 6 bases. Germline loops: CDR1 SGHRS, CDR2 YFSETQ. The CDR3 spells CASSLGTEETQYF. Written as DNA, the CDR3 is TGCGCCAGCAGCTTGGGGACAGAAGAGACCCAGTACTTC.

This sequence joins TRBV7-9 and TRBJ2-1, with D tentatively TRBD1 (5 bases). This CDR3 comprises 17 residues. Germline assignment: CDR1 SEHNR and CDR2 FQNEAQ (reference sequence). V was trimmed by 4 bases and J by 0 bases, leaving 16 bases between them. The CDR3 nucleotides read TGTGCCAGCAGCTCCCGGACAATCCACTACTCCTACAATGAGCAGTTCTTC. Its translation: CASSSRTIHYSYNEQFF.

This chain joins TRBV5-1 and TRBJ1-1, with TRBD1 matching over 10 bases. V was pared by 5 bases and J by 1 base, with 8 bases of the junction left unmatched. CDR1 and CDR2 from the germline V gene are SGHRS and YFSETQ. The length of the CDR3 is 16 residues. The CDR3 protein is CASRATGGRPNTEAFF. The CDR3, as DNA: TGCGCCAGCAGGGCGACAGGGGGCAGGCCGAACACTGAAGCTTTCTTT.

This clone was observed a handful of times. The chain joins TRBV27 to TRBJ2-1; 10 nucleotides line up with TRBD2. From germline, CDR1 is MNHEY and CDR2 SMNVEV (reference sequence). The CDR3 runs 14 residues. V shed 4 bases, J shed 6 bases, and the junction held 3 bases outside the gene matches. Written as DNA, the CDR3 is TGTGCCAGCAGTTGGACTAGCGGTGGCAATGAGCAGTTCTTC. Translation gives CASSWTSGGNEQFF.